What follows are 26 T cell receptor beta chains derived from one specimen sequenced in a study of blood T cells in healthy people across ages. Alongside a J-beta primer mix, a sample-barcoded 5' primer served in a second PCR lasting about 7 to 11 cycles. TCRdb re-derived calls from the 5' RACE reads in MiXCR, one entry per CDR3 protein. Found here are about 1.8 million distinct CDR3 sequences, approximately 50% of them singletons; the top ten hold 2.1%. Source material: blood. Source of these receptors: a woman aged 35 to 49 in good health.

The chain uses TRBV5-6 and TRBJ2-5; D is unclear. Germline V gene lookup returns CDR1 SGHDT and CDR2 YYEEEE. This CDR3 is 12 amino acids long. The V and J ends lost 5 bases and 6 bases respectively, with 11 bases between them. CDR3 amino acids: CASSLPLQTQYF. The CDR3 DNA reads as TGTGCCAGCAGTCTGCCTCTTCAGACCCAGTACTTC. Drawing the rest from reference TRBV5-6 and TRBJ2-5, the complete variable domain is DAGVTQSPTHLIKTRGQQVTLRCSPKSGHDTVSWYQQALGQGPQFIFQYYEEEERQRGNFPDRFSGHQFPNYSSELNVNALLLGDSALYLCASSLPLQTQYFGPGTRLLVL.

V gene TRBV4-1 combines with J gene TRBJ2-7, with 8 positions matching TRBD1. The CDR3 extends over 16 amino acids. J gave up 5 bases and V 1 base, and 10 bases lay outside the gene matches. Per germline, CDR1 MGHRA and CDR2 YSYEKL. CDR3 residues: CASSQAPQGAVHEQYF. The CDR3 DNA sequence: TGCGCCAGCAGCCAAGCCCCCCAGGGGGCGGTCCACGAGCAGTACTTC.

The V call is TRBV10-3, the J call TRBJ2-5; D uncertain. The J call is doubtful: the DNA matches TRBJ2-7 better. CDR1 ENHRY and CDR2 SYGVKD come from the germline V gene. The CDR3 loop spans 13 amino acids. CDR3 residues: CAISPGVFDEQYF. The CDR3 bases are TGTGCCATCAGTCCAGGAGTCTTCGACGAGCAGTACTTC.

The rearrangement links TRBV12-3 or TRBV12-4 to TRBJ1-2; no firm D call. The CDR3 runs 14 residues. The V end lost 3 bases, the J end lost 6 bases, and 14 bases lay between the germline ends. The CDR3 sequence: CASSFVESRHGYTF. The CDR3 DNA follows: TGTGCCAGCAGTTTCGTGGAGTCCCGGCATGGCTACACCTTC.

The CDR3 coding sequence is TGTGCCAGCAGCCAAGATTTAGTCGGTTCTGAAGCTTTCTTT. Protein product: CASSQDLVGSEAFF. The chain is built from TRBV14 and TRBJ1-1, with D hard to call. V was trimmed by 0 bases and J by 6 bases, leaving 11 bases between them. The germline V gene has CDR1 SGHDN and CDR2 FVKESK. The CDR3 length is 14 residues.

The chain is built from TRBV6-1 and TRBJ1-2, with 10 nucleotides matching TRBD1. Germline-derived CDR1 and CDR2 are MNHNS and SASEGT. The CDR3 length is 14 residues. V trimming: 6 bases; J trimming: 6 bases; junction bases outside the gene matches: 7. As DNA, the CDR3 is TGTGCCAGCAGCCGGGACAGGGGAGACGATGGCTACACCTTC. It specifies CASSRDRGDDGYTF.

This clonotype was observed a few times. V and J are TRBV5-4 and TRBJ2-5; 7 bases are a match to TRBD2. The germline V gene has CDR1 SGHNT and CDR2 YYREEE (reference sequence). The CDR3 is 14 amino acids. V was clipped by 4 bases and J by 2 bases; unmatched bases: 5. As DNA, the CDR3 is TGTGCCAGCAGCCGTGCGGGGGAGCAAGAGACCCAGTACTTC. Translated, it gives CASSRAGEQETQYF.

As concerns this clonotype: The junction shows a germline mismatch at one end, possibly a read error. J is TRBJ1-4 and V is TRBV2; 7 bases agree with TRBD1. This CDR3 has 18 amino acids. CDR1 and CDR2 from the germline V gene are SNHLY and FYNNEI. Here the CDR3 reads CASREGTAVSGTNEKLFF. CDR3 bases: TGTGCCAGCAGGGAAGGGACAGCCGTTTCCGGTACTAATGAAAAACTGTTTTTT.

The CDR3 DNA follows: TGCAGTGCTAGCTCAGGGAGCGCATTGGAGACCCAGTACTTC. This encodes CSASSGSALETQYF. The chain combines TRBV20-1 with TRBJ2-5; D is possibly TRBD1 or TRBD2 (5 bases each). Germline assignment: CDR1 DFQATT and CDR2 SNEGSKA (reference sequence). The CDR3 is 14 residues long. Trimming cost V 3 bases and J 5 bases, with 16 bases left between them.

V and J are TRBV2 and TRBJ2-2; a weak D match, TRBD1 (5 bases). CDR1 and CDR2 from the germline V gene are SNHLY and FYNNEI. The V end lost 6 bases, the J end lost 6 bases, and 17 bases lay between the germline ends. The CDR3 is made up of 15 amino acids. This CDR3 reads CASSPRAGMPGELFF. As DNA, the CDR3 is TGTGCCAGCAGCCCAAGGGCAGGGATGCCCGGGGAGCTGTTTTTT.

This clonotype has just one count. V is TRBV29-1 and J is TRBJ2-5; D gene unclear. With the DNA end fitting TRBJ2-7 better, the J assignment may be wrong. Germline V gene sequence: CDR1 SQVTM, CDR2 ANQGSEA. The length of the CDR3 is 13 residues. CDR3 sequence reads: CSVGSEAACEQYF. The CDR3 DNA sequence: TGCAGCGTTGGGTCCGAGGCAGCCTGCGAGCAGTACTTC.

The chain links TRBV11-2 to TRBJ2-5; weak D call: TRBD1 (5 bases). The CDR3 length is 15 residues. Germline V CDR1 and CDR2: SGHAT, FQNNGV. Between the trimmed V and J ends, which lost 5 bases and 1 base, there was a span of 14 bases. For the CDR3, the DNA is TGTGCCAGCAGCGTACGTCGCAGGGTCCAAGAGACCCAGTACTTC. Its protein is CASSVRRRVQETQYF.

This clonotype was observed a few times. The chain recombines TRBV27 with TRBJ2-7, with TRBD1 identical over 8 bases. Germline V gene sequence: CDR1 MNHEY, CDR2 SMNVEV (reference sequence). V lost 6 bases, J lost 6 bases, and 4 bases stayed unmatched. This CDR3 has 12 amino acids. In DNA, the CDR3 is TGTGCCAGCAGATACAGGGGGAGCGAGCAGTACTTC. It is translated as CASRYRGSEQYF.

The chain combines TRBV7-2 with TRBJ2-5; the D gene is possibly TRBD2 (6 bases). The CDR3 is 14 amino acids. V was pared by 2 bases and J by 11 bases, with 18 bases between. Germline V gene sequence: CDR1 SGHTA, CDR2 FQGNSA. In DNA, the CDR3 is TGTGCCAGCAGCTTATTGGGGGGTACGGATGAGCAGTACTTC. Protein sequence: CASSLLGGTDEQYF.

This clonotype occurred many times. This chain links TRBV2 with TRBJ2-5, with a tentative D call TRBD1 (6 bases). V was clipped by 6 bases and J by 1 base, with 9 bases between them. The CDR3 runs 13 residues. Germline CDR1 SNHLY, CDR2 FYNNEI. This CDR3 reads CASRMTGQETQYF. For the CDR3, the DNA is TGTGCCAGCAGAATGACAGGCCAAGAGACCCAGTACTTC.

This clonotype was seen a few times. The V and J genes are TRBV6-5 and TRBJ2-7, with a possible D match to TRBD1 (6 bases). The CDR3 covers 12 residues. V was clipped by 6 bases and J by 5 bases, with 11 bases between them. Germline V lookup: CDR1 MNHEY, CDR2 SVGAGI. This CDR3 reads CASRSGTNEQYF. CDR3 nucleotide sequence: TGTGCCAGCAGATCCGGGACAAACGAGCAGTACTTC.

V usage is TRBV11-2 and J usage is TRBJ2-5; TRBD2 aligns across 9 bases. The CDR3 consists of 18 residues. Germline CDR1 and CDR2: SGHAT and FQNNGV. V dropped 4 bases and J dropped 3; count of bases not matched to a gene: 15. DNA for the CDR3: TGTGCCAGCAGCTCCTCCAGAGGGCGGGGGGGCGGTAAAGAGACCCAGTACTTC. Amino acid sequence: CASSSSRGRGGGKETQYF.

The V call is TRBV20-1, the J call TRBJ2-3; 9 bases align to TRBD2. CDR1 DFQATT and CDR2 SNEGSKA come from the germline V gene (reference sequence). Germline trimming cut 3 bases from V and 0 bases from J; bases unmatched to any gene: 7. The CDR3 runs 16 residues. DNA of the CDR3: TGCAGTGCTAGTCATCTAGCGGGGTCTAGCACAGATACGCAGTATTTT. Amino acids: CSASHLAGSSTDTQYF.

The chain combines TRBV5-1 with TRBJ1-6, with D perhaps TRBD1 (6 bases). With 3 bases removed from V and 4 bases from J, the gap between germline ends came to 17 bases. CDR1 and CDR2 (germline): SGHRS, YFSETQ. The CDR3 covers 17 residues. This chain's CDR3 is CASSYESGTTYNSPLHF. Written as DNA, the CDR3 is TGCGCCAGCAGCTACGAATCAGGGACAACATATAATTCACCCCTCCACTTT.

Of note for this clonotype: Its ends do not fully match the called genes, so a read error is possible. V and J are TRBV6-5 and TRBJ1-2, with D perhaps TRBD1 (5 bases). The germline CDR1 and CDR2 sequences are MNHEY and SVGAGI. The CDR3 totals 17 residues. The CDR3 DNA follows: TGTGCCAGCGGTTACTCGATAGGTTCAAGAGGATACAGGGGCTACACCTTC. It encodes CASGYSIGSRGYRGYTF.

The gene calls are TRBV3-1 and TRBJ2-1, with 11 bases that match TRBD2. Germline values: CDR1 LGHDT, CDR2 YNNKEL (reference sequence). There are 16 residues in the CDR3. Unmatched junction bases numbered 6, after V lost 3 bases and J lost 5 bases. CDR3 region: CASSQGGLAVHNEQFF. The CDR3 DNA reads TGTGCCAGCAGCCAGGGGGGACTAGCGGTACACAATGAGCAGTTCTTC.

V gene TRBV27 combines with J gene TRBJ2-7; maybe TRBD1 (5 bases). CDR1 is MNHEY and CDR2 is SMNVEV in the germline V gene (reference sequence). Trimming pared 7 bases from V and 2 bases from J, leaving 15 bases between. There are 14 residues in the CDR3. CDR3 nucleotides: TGTGCCAGCAAACTCTTGACAGACGCCTACGAGCAGTACTTC. Encoded protein: CASKLLTDAYEQYF.

This chain connects TRBV6-1 to TRBJ1-1; 9 bases are a match to TRBD1. V dropped 6 bases and J dropped 1; count of bases not matched to a gene: 6. The CDR3 is made up of 15 amino acids. Germline assignment: CDR1 MNHNS and CDR2 SASEGT. Here the CDR3 DNA reads TGTGCCAGCAGGGACAGGGGATCTGGGAACACTGAAGCTTTCTTT. It translates to CASRDRGSGNTEAFF.

V is TRBV12-5 and J is TRBJ1-2; 12 nucleotides match TRBD1. Germline assignment: CDR1 LGHNT and CDR2 FRNRAP. With V trimmed by 6 bases and J by 6 bases, 11 bases remained unmatched. The CDR3 is 16 amino acids. The CDR3 loop is CASGLHPGQGADGYTF. CDR3 in DNA: TGTGCTAGTGGCCTTCACCCGGGACAGGGGGCCGATGGCTACACCTTC.

This clonotype was recorded a few times. J is TRBJ2-7 and V is TRBV28; TRBD1 matches 7 bases. Germline V CDR1 and CDR2: MDHEN, SYDVKM. The CDR3 sequence is 16 residues long. V dropped 5 bases and J dropped 0; count of bases not matched to a gene: 10. The CDR3 nucleotides are TGTGCCAGCAGTCCTTGGACGACAGGGCTCTCCTACGAGCAGTACTTC. Translation gives CASSPWTTGLSYEQYF.

The genes are TRBV20-1 and TRBJ2-3; possible D gene TRBD1, 6 bases. Trimming pared 5 bases from V and 5 bases from J, leaving 8 bases between. CDR1 DFQATT and CDR2 SNEGSKA come from the germline V gene (reference sequence). This CDR3 comprises 11 residues. The CDR3 region has the DNA TGCAGTGCTTTACAGGGAGATACGCAGTATTTT. Its translation is CSALQGDTQYF.